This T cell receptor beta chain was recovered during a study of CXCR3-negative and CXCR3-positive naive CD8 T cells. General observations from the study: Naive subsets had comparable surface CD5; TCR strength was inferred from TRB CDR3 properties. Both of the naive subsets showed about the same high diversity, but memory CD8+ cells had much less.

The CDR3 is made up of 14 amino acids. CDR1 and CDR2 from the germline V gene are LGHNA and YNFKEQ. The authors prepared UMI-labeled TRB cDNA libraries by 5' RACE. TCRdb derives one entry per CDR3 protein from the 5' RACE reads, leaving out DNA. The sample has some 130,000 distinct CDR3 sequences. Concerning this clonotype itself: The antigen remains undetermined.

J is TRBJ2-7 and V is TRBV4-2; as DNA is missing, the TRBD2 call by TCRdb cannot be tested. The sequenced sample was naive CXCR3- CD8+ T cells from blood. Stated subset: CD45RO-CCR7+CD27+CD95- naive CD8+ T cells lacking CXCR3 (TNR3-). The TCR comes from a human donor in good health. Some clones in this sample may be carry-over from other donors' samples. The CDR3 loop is CASSQATAGSEQYF.